The next 26 T cell receptor beta chains were all read from a single sample in a study of OX40 agonist ivuxolimab in advanced cancers. Libraries were prepared by immunoSEQ multiplex PCR; TCRdb keeps only in-frame clonotypes and omits some of them. This table has around 70,000 clones, approximately 86% appearing once. The starting material was CD4+ or CD8+ T cells sorted from blood, obtained in a trial of the OX40 agonist ivuxolimab. The receptors were sampled from an adult with an advanced solid tumor such as melanoma, head and neck, liver or kidney cancer.

This sequence joins TRBV14 and TRBJ2-3; TRBD2 aligns across 16 bases. The V segment lost 1 base and the J segment 6 bases; nucleotides outside the gene matches: 10. The CDR3 contains 19 residues. Germline CDR1 reads SGHDN; CDR2 reads FVKESK. CDR3 sequence (DNA): TGTGCCAGCAGCCAAGCCCTAGGGACTAGCGGGGGGGCCTGGGATACGCAGTATTTT. Translation gives CASSQALGTSGGAWDTQYF.

This clone was found once. The chain has TRBV2 and TRBJ1-5; the match to TRBD1 covers 8 bases. Germline values: CDR1 SNHLY, CDR2 FYNNEI. With V trimmed by 6 bases and J by 0 bases, 7 bases remained unmatched. The CDR3 is 16 residues long. The CDR3 region is CASRPGQVYSNQPQHF. CDR3 nucleotide sequence: TGTGCCAGCAGGCCGGGACAGGTCTATAGCAATCAGCCCCAGCATTTT.

V and J are TRBV19 and TRBJ1-1; D is possibly TRBD1 (5 bases). V lost 4 bases and J 0 bases, leaving 12 bases between the germline ends. This CDR3 is 15 amino acids long. Germline values: CDR1 LNHDA, CDR2 SQIVND (reference sequence). The CDR3 loop reads CASSTPDSLNTEAFF. The CDR3 DNA follows: TGTGCCAGTAGTACTCCCGACAGCTTGAACACTGAAGCTTTCTTT.

V is TRBV28 and J is TRBJ1-1, with unresolved D. The CDR3 is made up of 17 amino acids. CDR1 MDHEN and CDR2 SYDVKM come from the germline V gene. Trimming cost V 1 base and J 0 bases, with 15 bases left between them. The CDR3 spells CASSLSIRAYLNTEAFF. The CDR3 DNA reads as TGTGCCAGCAGTTTATCGATCCGTGCCTACTTGAACACTGAAGCTTTCTTT.

The chain employs TRBV6-1 and TRBJ2-2, with a weak D call TRBD2 (6 bases). V was trimmed by 5 bases and J by 1 base, leaving 11 bases between them. The CDR3 contains 15 residues. Per the germline V gene, CDR1 is MNHNS and CDR2 is SASEGT. The CDR3 spells CASSRAGMNTGELFF. DNA of the CDR3: TGTGCCAGCAGTCGGGCGGGGATGAACACCGGGGAGCTGTTTTTT.

The rearrangement uses TRBV7-3 and TRBJ2-1; the match to TRBD2 covers 12 bases. From germline, CDR1 is SGHTA and CDR2 FQGTGA. The CDR3 spans 16 residues. Trimming removed 5 bases from V and 9 bases from J; junction bases left unmatched: 11. CDR3 sequence (DNA): TGTGCCAGCAGCCCACAGACTAGCGGGAGCGGAGGTGAGCAGTTCTTC. This sequence encodes CASSPQTSGSGGEQFF.

The gene calls are TRBV28 and TRBJ2-1; the D gene is possibly TRBD2 (6 bases). Germline CDR1 is MDHEN and CDR2 is SYDVKM. Trimming shortened V by 3 bases and J by 0 bases, and 15 bases separated the two germline ends. The CDR3 runs to 17 residues. CDR3 DNA sequence: TGTGCCAGCAGTTTGGGATGGCAGGGAGGCTCCTACAATGAGCAGTTCTTC. Its translation: CASSLGWQGGSYNEQFF.

The rearrangement joins TRBV7-2 to TRBJ2-5; D assignment may be TRBD1 or TRBD2 (5 bases each). V was trimmed by 2 bases and J by 5 bases, leaving 15 bases between them. Germline CDR1 SGHTA, CDR2 FQGNSA. The CDR3 is 15 residues long. The CDR3 reads CASSLYRGAGETQYF. DNA for the CDR3: TGTGCCAGCAGCTTATACCGAGGGGCCGGGGAGACCCAGTACTTC.

The V gene is TRBV6-7, the J gene TRBJ2-6, with 7 bases matching TRBD2. TRBV6-7 is noted as an ORF with a role that remains uncertain. Losses at the gene ends were 8 bases for V and 11 bases for J; bases not matched to a gene: 12. The CDR3 sequence is 14 residues long. The CDR3 here is CASGGDFLVDVLTF. The CDR3 DNA follows: TGTGCCAGCGGGGGGGACTTCCTCGTAGACGTCCTGACTTTC.

This rearrangement joins TRBV5-1 to TRBJ1-2; tentative D call: TRBD1 (5 bases). CDR3 length equals 13 residues. V was cut by 0 bases and J by 5 bases, with 8 bases left in between. CDR1 and CDR2 from the germline V gene are SGHRS and YFSETQ. The CDR3 protein is CASSLDGGYGYTF. DNA of the CDR3: TGCGCCAGCAGCTTGGACGGGGGGTATGGCTACACCTTC.

V gene TRBV18 combines with J gene TRBJ2-7; 7 nucleotides line up with TRBD1. Germline V gives CDR1 KGHSH, CDR2 LQKENI. V gave up 0 bases and J gave up 5 bases; unmatched junction bases: 7. The CDR3 has 15 amino acids. CDR3 bases: TGTGCCAGCTCACCACCTGTGACAGGGCTCGACGAGCAGTACTTC. This gives the protein CASSPPVTGLDEQYF.

This rearrangement joins TRBV7-8 to TRBJ2-4; TRBD1 agrees at 7 bases. The V gene's germline CDR1 is SGHVS and CDR2 FQNEAQ. V trimming: 4 bases; J trimming: 4 bases; junction bases outside the gene matches: 1. This CDR3 contains 13 residues. CDR3 bases: TGTGCCAGCAGCTCGGGACAGAAAAACATTCAGTACTTC. The encoded protein is CASSSGQKNIQYF.

This rearrangement joins TRBV30 to TRBJ2-7; 7 nucleotides align to TRBD1. The germline V gene encodes CDR1 GTSNPN and CDR2 SVGIG (reference sequence). CDR3 size: 14 residues. V trimming: 3 bases; J trimming: 5 bases; junction bases outside the gene matches: 10. The CDR3 here is CAWRGVLGQDEQYF. CDR3 nucleotides: TGTGCCTGGAGGGGGGTGTTAGGACAGGACGAGCAGTACTTC.

The chain links TRBV7-2 to TRBJ2-3; D possibly corresponds to TRBD2 (6 bases). The V end lost 1 base, the J end lost 1 base, and 12 bases lay between the germline ends. CDR3 length: 16 amino acids. The germline V gene encodes CDR1 SGHTA and CDR2 FQGNSA. CDR3 DNA sequence: TGTGCCAGCAGCTTAGGGGCGCGGGGCGGCACAGATACGCAGTATTTT. Encoded protein: CASSLGARGGTDTQYF.

The chain employs TRBV6-5 and TRBJ2-2, with 10 bases identical to TRBD1. The V and J ends lost 2 bases and 5 bases, in that order; junction bases with no gene match: 5. Germline-derived CDR1 and CDR2 are MNHEY and SVGAGI. This CDR3 is built from 16 residues. The CDR3 DNA reads as TGTGCCAGCAGTTACCCCGAGGGACAGGGGACCGGGGAGCTGTTTTTT. The encoded protein is CASSYPEGQGTGELFF.

V usage is TRBV5-6 and J usage is TRBJ2-5, with 10 positions matching TRBD2. The germline V gene has CDR1 SGHDT and CDR2 YYEEEE. With 0 bases clipped from V and 2 bases from J, the junction kept 4 bases outside the gene matches. The CDR3 has 16 amino acids. The CDR3 DNA follows: TGTGCCAGCAGCTTGGAGGGACTAGCGAATCAAGAGACCCAGTACTTC. Protein product: CASSLEGLANQETQYF.

The chain links TRBV11-1 to TRBJ2-7, with D uncertain. Trimming left V 1 base short and J 6 bases short, with 7 bases between. CDR1 SGHAT and CDR2 FQDESV come from the germline V gene (reference sequence). This CDR3 contains 12 residues. In nucleotides, the CDR3 is TGTGCCAGCAGCTTAGTGCAGACCGAGCAGTACTTC. Translated: CASSLVQTEQYF.

The chain uses TRBV7-9 and TRBJ1-4, with 9 bases matching TRBD1. The germline V gene encodes CDR1 SEHNR and CDR2 FQNEAQ (reference sequence). V dropped 5 bases and J dropped 2; count of bases not matched to a gene: 6. The CDR3 sequence is 16 residues long. CDR3 region: CASSPGQGGTNEKLFF. As DNA, the CDR3 is TGTGCCAGCAGCCCGGGACAGGGAGGGACTAATGAAAAACTGTTTTTT.

V and J are TRBV11-2 and TRBJ2-1, with 7 bases that match TRBD2. CDR1 is SGHAT and CDR2 is FQNNGV in the germline V gene. V gave up 6 bases and J gave up 4 bases; unmatched junction bases: 12. The CDR3 contains 16 residues. CDR3 protein: CASSLRPSGDYNEQFF. In nucleotides, the CDR3 is TGTGCCAGCAGTCTACGCCCCAGCGGGGATTACAATGAGCAGTTCTTC.

This clone came up once. The V gene is TRBV21-1, the J gene TRBJ2-7. TRBV21-1 is a pseudogene locus. This CDR3 comprises 16 residues. CDR3 residues: CASRIKRAGERCEQYF. The CDR3 DNA sequence: TGTGCCAGCAGGATTAAGCGGGCAGGGGAAAGGTGCGAGCAGTACTTC.

The genes are TRBV20-1 and TRBJ1-1; D not resolved. Germline V CDR1 and CDR2: DFQATT, SNEGSKA (reference sequence). This CDR3 is 10 amino acids long. Trimming removed 3 bases at V and 6 bases at J, with 5 bases between. DNA of the CDR3: TGCAGTGCTAGGGAAGCTGAAGCTTTCTTT. As protein: CSAREAEAFF.

V is TRBV11-2 and J is TRBJ2-7; possibly TRBD1 for D (7 bases). The CDR3 contains 15 residues. With 1 base removed from V and 4 bases from J, the gap between germline ends came to 14 bases. Looked up from germline, CDR1 is SGHAT and CDR2 is FQNNGV. The CDR3 protein is CASSLGAGGSYEQYF. The CDR3 nucleotides are TGTGCCAGCAGCTTAGGGGCAGGGGGGTCTTACGAGCAGTACTTC.

In its sample, this clone was seen a few times. The CDR3 region is CASSLGGDIQYF. The CDR3 DNA follows: TGTGCCAGCAGCTTAGGGGGGGACATTCAGTACTTC. The rearrangement uses TRBV11-2 and TRBJ2-4, with D possibly TRBD2 on 6 matching bases. Trimming took off 1 base at V and 8 bases at J, with 6 bases between the two ends. Germline V gene lookup returns CDR1 SGHAT and CDR2 FQNNGV. The CDR3 has 12 residues. Together with reference TRBV11-2 and TRBJ2-4, the CDR3 gives the full variable domain: EAGVAQSPRYKIIEKRQSVAFWCNPISGHATLYWYQQILGQGPKLLIQFQNNGVVDDSQLPKDRFSAERLKGVDSTLKIQPAKLEDSAVYLCASSLGGDIQYFGAGTRLSVL.

CDR3 sequence reads: CASSLIKSLAGGPHYEQYF. For the CDR3, the DNA is TGTGCCAGCAGTTTAATAAAGTCACTAGCGGGAGGGCCCCACTACGAGCAGTACTTC. V is TRBV28 and J is TRBJ2-7; 13 bases are shared with TRBD2. Trimming took 2 bases from V and 3 from J; bases not matched to a gene: 13. The CDR3 spans 19 residues. From germline, CDR1 is MDHEN and CDR2 SYDVKM. Full variable domain (remainder filled in from reference TRBV28 and TRBJ2-7): DVKVTQSSRYLVKRTGEKVFLECVQDMDHENMFWYRQDPGLGLRLIYFSYDVKMKEKGDIPEGYSVSREKKERFSLILESASTNQTSMYLCASSLIKSLAGGPHYEQYFGPGTRLTVT.

This chain connects TRBV19 to TRBJ2-1; 10 nucleotides agree with TRBD2. Germline assignment: CDR1 LNHDA and CDR2 SQIVND (reference sequence). The J segment lost 6 bases and the V segment lost 3 bases, leaving 8 bases of the junction unmatched. This CDR3 has 16 residues. CDR3 nucleotides: TGTGCCAGTAGTATTCTGGTACCTAGCGGGGGCAATGAGCAGTTCTTC. Translating it yields CASSILVPSGGNEQFF.

The chain joins TRBV7-6 to TRBJ1-1; D remains unclear. The germline V and J ends were trimmed by 8 bases and 0 bases, with 7 bases remaining between them. The CDR3 sequence is 12 residues long. Germline CDR1 is SGHVS and CDR2 is FNYEAQ. CDR3 loop: CASRGLNTEAFF. Here the CDR3 DNA reads TGTGCCAGCCGAGGTCTGAACACTGAAGCTTTCTTT.